Listed here are 13 T cell receptor beta chains from one sample, sequenced in a study of T cell responses to AZD1222 COVID-19 vaccine. Only in-frame clones appear in the TCRdb table, and some are missing; sequencing was by immunoSEQ multiplex PCR. The sample has about 67,000 clones, roughly 80% seen once. Here the sequenced sample was peripheral blood, taken on day 0 of AZD1222 vaccination. All receptors derive from an adult in good health.

V usage is TRBV4-3 and J usage is TRBJ2-1; tentative D call: TRBD2 (5 bases). V gave up 1 base and J gave up 9 bases, with 31 bases separating them. The germline V gene encodes CDR1 LGHNA and CDR2 YSLEER. The CDR3 consists of 20 residues. CDR3 in amino acids: CASSQVAPGYELHTHSEQFF. In nucleotides, the CDR3 is TGCGCCAGCAGCCAAGTCGCCCCGGGATACGAGCTCCACACACACAGTGAGCAGTTCTTC.

This clone was counted only a few times. The chain couples TRBV19 to TRBJ1-2; D ambiguous. Germline V gene data show CDR1 as LNHDA and CDR2 as SQIVND (reference sequence). Trimming took 6 bases from V and 4 from J, leaving 12 bases between them. The CDR3 runs to 13 residues. The CDR3 here is CASRSGFLYGYTF. The CDR3 DNA reads TGTGCCAGTAGGTCGGGGTTCCTCTATGGCTACACCTTC.

The chain couples TRBV3-1 (or the pseudogene TRBV3-2) to TRBJ1-1, with a possible D match to TRBD1 (5 bases). V dropped 4 bases and J dropped 5 bases, with 14 bases sitting between them. Germline V gene data show CDR1 as LGHDT and CDR2 as YNNKEL (reference sequence). CDR3 size: 14 residues. CDR3 protein: CASSLVWGVTEAFF. CDR3 DNA: TGTGCCAGCAGCCTTGTATGGGGGGTTACTGAAGCTTTCTTT.

This rearrangement joins TRBV28 to TRBJ1-2; D is unclear. This CDR3 region has 11 residues. V shed 7 bases and J shed 2 bases, with 5 bases lying between them. Germline loops: CDR1 MDHEN, CDR2 SYDVKM. The CDR3 is CASKRNYGYTF. Written as DNA, the CDR3 is TGTGCCAGCAAACGAAACTATGGCTACACCTTC.

The V and J genes are TRBV7-8 and TRBJ2-5, with TRBD2 identical over 11 bases. CDR3 length: 15 residues. The trim removed 5 bases at V and 1 base at J, leaving 3 bases unmatched. Germline loops: CDR1 SGHVS, CDR2 FQNEAQ. CDR3 nucleotide sequence: TGTGCCAGCAGCCTTAGCGGGGGGGTCCAAGAGACCCAGTACTTC. Amino acids: CASSLSGGVQETQYF. The full variable domain, its missing parts supplied by reference TRBV7-8 and TRBJ2-5, is GAGVSQSPRYKVAKRGQDVALRCDPISGHVSLFWYQQALGQGPEFLTYFQNEAQLDKSGLPSDRFFAERPEGSVSTLKIQRTQQEDSAVYLCASSLSGGVQETQYFGPGTRLLVL.

In DNA, the CDR3 is TGTGCCAGCACTCTCAGCTGGGGAGTGAACACTGAAGCTTTCTTT. The encoded protein is CASTLSWGVNTEAFF. The chain employs TRBV6-5 and TRBJ1-1; D ambiguous. The CDR3 extends over 15 amino acids. V lost 7 bases, J lost 0 bases, and 15 bases lay in between. The V gene's germline CDR1 is MNHEY and CDR2 SVGAGI.

This chain joins TRBV28 and TRBJ1-2; 7 nucleotides agree with TRBD1. The V segment lost 5 bases and the J segment 4 bases; nucleotides outside the gene matches: 10. The germline V gene has CDR1 MDHEN and CDR2 SYDVKM. The CDR3 covers 15 residues. The CDR3 nucleotides are TGTGCCAGCAGTCCTGATTGGGACAGTCGCTATGGCTACACCTTC. Its protein product is CASSPDWDSRYGYTF.

The chain is built from TRBV12-5 and TRBJ2-3, with 13 bases that match TRBD2. Germline V gives CDR1 LGHNT, CDR2 FRNRAP. This CDR3 region has 18 residues. Losses at the gene ends were 1 base for V and 3 bases for J; bases not matched to a gene: 7. The CDR3 coding sequence is TGTGCTAGTGGTTTGGACGAGACTAGCGGGGGGTTAACAGATACGCAGTATTTT. Translating it yields CASGLDETSGGLTDTQYF.

The gene calls are TRBV28 and TRBJ1-5, with a tentative D call TRBD1 (5 bases). The CDR3 loop spans 17 amino acids. Trimming took 4 bases from V and 0 from J, leaving 16 bases between them. Germline CDR1 reads MDHEN; CDR2 reads SYDVKM. The CDR3 DNA reads as TGTGCCAGCAGTTCCGGGACGGGCCCTTATAGCAATCAGCCCCAGCATTTT. This gives the protein CASSSGTGPYSNQPQHF.

This chain links TRBV13 with TRBJ2-1; 7 nucleotides line up with TRBD1. The germline gives CDR1 PRHDT, CDR2 FYEKMQ (reference sequence). Germline trimming cut 5 bases from V and 7 bases from J; bases unmatched to any gene: 14. The CDR3 totals 16 residues. The CDR3: CASSIRTGPRGNEQFF. As DNA, the CDR3 is TGTGCCAGCAGCATAAGGACAGGTCCGCGAGGGAATGAGCAGTTCTTC.

CDR3: CASSLGLTRADTQYF. For the CDR3, the DNA is TGTGCCAGCAGCTTAGGACTGACCCGCGCAGATACGCAGTATTTT. The chain employs TRBV7-2 and TRBJ2-3, with D hard to call. Germline CDR1 is SGHTA and CDR2 is FQGNSA. V lost 1 base to trimming and J lost 4 bases, with 12 bases between them. CDR3 length: 15 amino acids.

This clone occurred a few times. The chain is built from TRBV3-1 (or the pseudogene TRBV3-2) and TRBJ1-5; TRBD1 might be the D (5 bases). Germline V gene data show CDR1 as LGHDT and CDR2 as YNNKEL (reference sequence). V was trimmed by 4 bases and J by 0 bases, leaving 13 bases between them. The CDR3 loop spans 16 amino acids. The CDR3 DNA is TGTGCCAGCAGCCGGGGCAGGAGAAATAGCAATCAGCCCCAGCATTTT. It codes for CASSRGRRNSNQPQHF.

The count of this clone is one. The rearrangement links TRBV3-1 (or the pseudogene TRBV3-2) to TRBJ2-7, with TRBD2 matching over 7 bases. This CDR3 has 14 residues. V shed 4 bases and J 2 bases; nucleotides not matched to a gene: 5. Germline V gene data show CDR1 as LGHDT and CDR2 as YNNKEL (reference sequence). The DNA of the CDR3 is TGTGCCAGCAGCCTGATAGCGGGCACCTACGAGCAGTACTTC. Protein: CASSLIAGTYEQYF.